The entry that follows covers one T cell receptor beta chain sequence. Its antigen is still unknown. V trimming: 6 bases; J trimming: 5 bases; junction bases outside the gene matches: 3. CDR3 size: 11 residues. Germline V lookup: CDR1 SQVTM, CDR2 ANQGSEA. The sample is drawn from a study of T cell repertoires in cytomegalovirus infection. Study findings and constraints: In two of eight donors, the top clonotype was HLA-C-restricted CMV-specific.

TCRdb called the reads again in MiXCR, with one record for every CDR3 protein. The table lists more than 150,000 distinct CDR3 sequences, 25% to 30% of them singletons. The chain carries TRBV29-1 and TRBJ2-5; TRBD2 matches 7 bases. Specimen: PBMCs. This sequence was found in a human donor in good health (CMV status not recorded). Some clones in this sample may be carry-over from other donors' samples. CDR3 loop: CSVGEGETQYF. The CDR3 coding sequence is TGCAGCGTGGGGGAGGGTGAGACCCAGTACTTC.